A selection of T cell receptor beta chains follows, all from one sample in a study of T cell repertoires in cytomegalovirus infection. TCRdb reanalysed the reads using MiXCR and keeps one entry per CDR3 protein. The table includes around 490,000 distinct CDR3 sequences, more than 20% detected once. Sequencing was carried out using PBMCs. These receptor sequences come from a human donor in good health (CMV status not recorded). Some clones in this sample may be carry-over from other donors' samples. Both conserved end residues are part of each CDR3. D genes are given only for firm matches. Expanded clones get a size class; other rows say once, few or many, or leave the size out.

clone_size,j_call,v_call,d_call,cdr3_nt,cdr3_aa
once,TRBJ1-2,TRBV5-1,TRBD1,TGCGCCAGCAGCTTGGCCCACAGGGGGGATAGCTACACCTTC,CASSLAHRGDSYTF
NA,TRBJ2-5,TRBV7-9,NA,TGTGCCAGCAGCCCTGTCGACAGGCGGCGGCGGGAGACCCAGTACTTC,CASSPVDRRRRETQYF
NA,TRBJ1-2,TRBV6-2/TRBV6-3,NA,TGTGCCAGCAGTTACGGTAGAGGGAAGAACTATGGCTACACCTTC,CASSYGRGKNYGYTF
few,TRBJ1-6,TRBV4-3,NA,TGCGCCAGCAGCCAAGTGTCCACAGGAAATTCACCCCTCCACTTT,CASSQVSTGNSPLHF
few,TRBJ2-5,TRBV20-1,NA,TGCAGTGCTAGCTCCCAAGGCGGGGCCAACCAAGAGACCCAGTACTTC,CSASSQGGANQETQYF
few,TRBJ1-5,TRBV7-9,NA,TGTGCCAGCAGCGGGGCCGGGGGGCTGGGGCAGCCCCAGCATTTT,CASSGAGGLGQPQHF
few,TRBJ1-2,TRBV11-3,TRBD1,TGTGCCAGCAGCTCTGGGACAGATTACTATGGCTACACCTTC,CASSSGTDYYGYTF
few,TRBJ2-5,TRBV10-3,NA,TGTGCCATCAGTGATCAGGGTGGGAAGACCCAGTACTTC,CAISDQGGKTQYF
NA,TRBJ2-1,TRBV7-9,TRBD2,TGTGCCAGCAGCTTATTGCTAGCGGGAACGAATGAGCAGTTCTTC,CASSLLLAGTNEQFF
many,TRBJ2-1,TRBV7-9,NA,TGTGCCAGCAGCTTAGGGACCGGGAACCTCAATGAGCAGTTCTTC,CASSLGTGNLNEQFF
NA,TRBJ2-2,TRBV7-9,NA,TGTGCCAGCGATTCAGTGTCGGGCGTCCTGTTTTTT,CASDSVSGVLFF
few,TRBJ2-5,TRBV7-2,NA,TGTGCCAGCAGCATACCCCAGGGGACCCAGTACTTC,CASSIPQGTQYF
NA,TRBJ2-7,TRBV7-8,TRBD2,TGTGCCAGCAGCCCAGGGGGTGGACTAGCGGGAGCCTACGAGCAGTACTTC,CASSPGGGLAGAYEQYF